The 11 T cell receptor beta chains given below trace back to one sample, sequenced in a study of T cell repertoires in ileal Crohn's disease. TCRdb's table, derived via immunoSEQ multiplex PCR, lists solely in-frame clones and lacks some. The sample yields around 15,000 clones, nearly 90% seen once. The specimen sequenced was ileal tissue. Source of these receptors: an adult with Crohn's disease.

This chain connects TRBV19 to TRBJ1-1, with 8 nucleotides matching TRBD1. V trimming: 10 bases; J trimming: 5 bases; junction bases outside the gene matches: 9. Germline V gene data show CDR1 as LNHDA and CDR2 as SQIVND (reference sequence). The CDR3 spans 13 residues. The CDR3 loop is CATRQGWETEAFF. DNA of the CDR3: TGTGCCACCCGACAGGGGTGGGAAACTGAAGCTTTCTTT.

The chain couples TRBV30 to TRBJ2-5, with 10 positions matching TRBD2. The V gene end was trimmed by 2 bases and the J gene end by 1 base; junction bases not matched to a gene: 4. This CDR3 comprises 15 residues. Per the germline V gene, CDR1 is GTSNPN and CDR2 is SVGIG (reference sequence). Written as DNA, the CDR3 is TGTGCCTGGAGTAGGACTAGCGGCATCCAAGAGACCCAGTACTTC. Amino acid sequence: CAWSRTSGIQETQYF.

The chain joins TRBV9 to TRBJ2-2; D unclear. Germline V lookup: CDR1 SGDLS, CDR2 YYNGEE. The germline V and J ends were trimmed by 3 bases and 1 base, with 13 bases remaining between them. The CDR3 covers 16 residues. The CDR3 sequence is CASSAGPTENTGELFF. The DNA of the CDR3 is TGTGCCAGCAGCGCAGGCCCGACGGAGAACACCGGGGAGCTGTTTTTT.

The V gene is TRBV5-1, the J gene TRBJ2-1; 11 bases map to TRBD2. Germline V gene data show CDR1 as SGHRS and CDR2 as YFSETQ. CDR3 length equals 15 residues. The V and J ends lost 2 bases and 4 bases, in that order; junction bases with no gene match: 2. This CDR3 is CASSFTSGGYNEQFF. For the CDR3, the DNA is TGCGCCAGCAGCTTTACTAGCGGGGGTTACAATGAGCAGTTCTTC.

This clone is a singleton in its sample. This chain connects TRBV6-5 to TRBJ1-1; TRBD1 aligns across 10 bases. Germline loops: CDR1 MNHEY, CDR2 SVGAGI. Trimming took 2 bases from V and 0 from J; bases not matched to a gene: 3. This CDR3 has 16 amino acids. CDR3: CASSYRDRGMNTEAFF. Written as DNA, the CDR3 is TGTGCCAGCAGTTACCGGGACAGGGGTATGAACACTGAAGCTTTCTTT.

For this clone: This specimen includes other DNA sequences encoding the same CDR3. The V gene is TRBV6-5, the J gene TRBJ2-1, with TRBD1 as a possible D gene (5 bases). Trimming shortened V by 6 bases and J by 6 bases, and 9 bases separated the two germline ends. The CDR3 loop spans 12 amino acids. CDR1 MNHEY and CDR2 SVGAGI come from the germline V gene. CDR3 region: CASSGQGNEQFF. The DNA of the CDR3 is TGTGCCAGCAGCGGGCAGGGCAATGAGCAGTTCTTC.

The chain uses TRBV7-7 and TRBJ2-2, with D unclear. The length of the CDR3 is 15 residues. The germline CDR1 and CDR2 sequences are SSHAT and FNYEAQ (reference sequence). V dropped 4 bases and J dropped 0 bases, with 9 bases sitting between them. Here the CDR3 DNA reads TGTGCCAGCAGCTCCATTCAGACGAACACCGGGGAGCTGTTTTTT. It encodes CASSSIQTNTGELFF.

The rearrangement joins TRBV11-1 to TRBJ2-1; TRBD2 agrees at 11 bases. This CDR3 has 15 amino acids. Losses at the gene ends were 4 bases for V and 8 bases for J; bases not matched to a gene: 7. Germline values: CDR1 SGHAT, CDR2 FQDESV (reference sequence). The CDR3 protein is CASSSILAGVYEQFF. The CDR3 DNA reads TGTGCCAGCAGCTCGATACTAGCGGGAGTCTATGAGCAGTTCTTC.

The V and J genes are TRBV27 and TRBJ1-6; 7 bases are a match to TRBD1. Germline CDR1 and CDR2: MNHEY and SMNVEV (reference sequence). The V segment lost 5 bases and the J segment 8 bases; nucleotides outside the gene matches: 12. The CDR3 contains 16 residues. The DNA of the CDR3 is TGTGCCAGCAGTATGACCGGGACAGTGTTTTATTCACCCCTCCACTTT. Encoded protein: CASSMTGTVFYSPLHF.

The chain carries TRBV19 and TRBJ1-4; 7 bases are shared with TRBD1. CDR3 length equals 15 residues. The germline V gene has CDR1 LNHDA and CDR2 SQIVND (reference sequence). Trimming removed 3 bases from V and 4 bases from J; junction bases left unmatched: 5. The CDR3 reads CASSMGTANNEKLFF. The CDR3, as DNA: TGTGCCAGTAGTATGGGGACAGCTAATAATGAAAAACTGTTTTTT.

This clone was observed once. The chain carries TRBV10-2 and TRBJ2-7; 8 nucleotides line up with TRBD1. Germline V lookup: CDR1 WSHSY, CDR2 SAAADI. This CDR3 has 14 amino acids. Trimming removed 7 bases from V and 1 base from J; junction bases left unmatched: 6. The CDR3 is CASTWTGTSYEQYF. CDR3 nucleotide sequence: TGCGCCAGCACTTGGACAGGGACGTCCTACGAGCAGTACTTC.